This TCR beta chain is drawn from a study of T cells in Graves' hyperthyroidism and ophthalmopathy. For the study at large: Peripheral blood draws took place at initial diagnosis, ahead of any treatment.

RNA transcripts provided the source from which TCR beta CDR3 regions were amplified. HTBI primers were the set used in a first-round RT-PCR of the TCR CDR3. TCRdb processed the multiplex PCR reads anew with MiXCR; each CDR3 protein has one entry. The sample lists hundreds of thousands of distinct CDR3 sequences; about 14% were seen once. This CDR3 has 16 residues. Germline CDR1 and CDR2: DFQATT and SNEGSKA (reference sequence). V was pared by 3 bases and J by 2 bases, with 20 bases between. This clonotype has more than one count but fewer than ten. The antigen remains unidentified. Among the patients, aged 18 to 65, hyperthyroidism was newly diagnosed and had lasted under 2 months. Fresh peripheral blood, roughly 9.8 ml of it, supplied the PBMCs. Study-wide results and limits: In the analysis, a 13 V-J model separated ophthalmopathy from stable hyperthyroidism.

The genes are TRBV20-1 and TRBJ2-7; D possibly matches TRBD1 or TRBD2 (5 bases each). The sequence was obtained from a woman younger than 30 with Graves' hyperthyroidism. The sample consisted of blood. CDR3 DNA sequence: TGCAGTGCTAGTCGGGCCCGGGGCGCGATCCCCTACGAGCAGTACTTC. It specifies CSASRARGAIPYEQYF.